In this sample, the clone carrying this T cell receptor (beta chain) turned up once. Germline values: CDR1 MNHEY, CDR2 SMNVEV (reference sequence). V was trimmed by 10 bases and J by 0 bases, leaving 4 bases between them. This CDR3 is built from 11 residues. The method was immunoSEQ multiplex PCR; TCRdb's version includes in-frame clones alone and lacks a portion of them. The sample includes 40,000 to 50,000 clones, about 80% seen only once; the top ten take roughly 3.3%. Time point specified: pretreatment peripheral blood. The sample originates from a study of PD-L1 blockade in urothelial cancer. This TCR derives from a man between 65 and 80 years old with urothelial cancer. Source: PBMCs, taken around atezolizumab (anti-PD-L1) treatment. This rearrangement joins TRBV27 to TRBJ1-3; no firm D call. The CDR3 DNA reads as TGTGCCACCCACTCTGGAAACACCATATATTTT. Its translation is CATHSGNTIYF.